These T cell receptor beta chains were read from a single sample in a study of chemoradiotherapy in HPV16-positive cancers. Clones were read by immunoSEQ multiplex PCR, and TCRdb kept only the in-frame ones, dropping some. Of approximately 13,000 clones listed, about 85% were seen once; the top ten hold 4.5% to 6%. Sequenced here: blood, sampled from a patient who underwent chemoradiotherapy. These receptors were collected from a human donor with HPV-associated anogenital cancer. CDR3s include the opening cysteine and the closing phenylalanine or tryptophan. Fields, in order: CDR3 protein, CDR3 DNA, clone size, V gene, J gene, D gene. D genes are given only for firm matches. Part of the rows lack a size; the others show once, few, many or a class for expanded clones.

cdr3_aa: CASSLGPSGDAYEQYF
cdr3_nt: TGTGCCAGCAGCTTAGGTCCTAGCGGGGATGCCTACGAGCAGTACTTC
clone_size: .
v_call: TRBV7-2
j_call: TRBJ2-7
d_call: TRBD2

cdr3_aa: CASSAGGKRNEQYF
cdr3_nt: TGTGCCAGCAGCGCTGGAGGGAAAAGGAACGAGCAGTACTTC
clone_size: .
v_call: TRBV5-8
j_call: TRBJ2-7
d_call: .

cdr3_aa: CASRFKGNTGELFF
cdr3_nt: TGTGCCAGCAGGTTTAAGGGTAACACCGGGGAGCTGTTTTTT
clone_size: .
v_call: TRBV2
j_call: TRBJ2-2
d_call: .

cdr3_aa: CASSPRTESEAFF
cdr3_nt: TGTGCCAGCTCACCTCGGACAGAGAGTGAAGCTTTCTTT
clone_size: .
v_call: TRBV18
j_call: TRBJ1-1
d_call: .

cdr3_aa: CASSPTTGAYEQYF
cdr3_nt: TGTGCCAGCAGCCCCACGACAGGGGCCTACGAGCAGTACTTC
clone_size: .
v_call: TRBV7-8
j_call: TRBJ2-7
d_call: TRBD1

cdr3_aa: CASSFGRTGATDTQYF
cdr3_nt: TGTGCCAGCAGCTTTGGTCGGACAGGAGCCACAGATACGCAGTATTTT
clone_size: .
v_call: TRBV7-9
j_call: TRBJ2-3
d_call: TRBD1

cdr3_aa: CASSFVHTNEQFF
cdr3_nt: TGTGCCAGCAGCTTCGTACACACCAATGAGCAGTTCTTC
clone_size: .
v_call: TRBV7-3
j_call: TRBJ2-1
d_call: .

cdr3_aa: CASSLRGRTDTQYF
cdr3_nt: TGTGCCAGCAGCTTGAGAGGGCGCACAGATACGCAGTATTTT
clone_size: once
v_call: TRBV5-4
j_call: TRBJ2-3
d_call: .

cdr3_aa: CASSLTGTGVSGNTIYF
cdr3_nt: TGTGCCAGCAGCCTCACCGGGACAGGGGTCTCTGGAAACACCATATATTTT
clone_size: .
v_call: TRBV9
j_call: TRBJ1-3
d_call: TRBD1

cdr3_aa: CASSRDSEAFF
cdr3_nt: TGTGCCAGCAGTCGGGACAGTGAAGCTTTCTTT
clone_size: few
v_call: TRBV27
j_call: TRBJ1-1
d_call: TRBD1